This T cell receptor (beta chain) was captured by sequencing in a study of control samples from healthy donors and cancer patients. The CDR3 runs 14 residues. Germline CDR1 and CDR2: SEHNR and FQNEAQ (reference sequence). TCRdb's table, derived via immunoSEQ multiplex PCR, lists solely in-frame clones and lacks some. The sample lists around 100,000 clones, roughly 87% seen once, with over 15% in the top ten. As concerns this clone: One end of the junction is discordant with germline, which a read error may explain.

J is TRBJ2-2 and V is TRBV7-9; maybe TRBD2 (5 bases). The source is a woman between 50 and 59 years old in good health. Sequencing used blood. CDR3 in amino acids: CASRLGGNTGELFF. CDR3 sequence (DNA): TGTGCCAGCAGGTTAGGAGGGAACACCGGGGAGCTGTTTTTT. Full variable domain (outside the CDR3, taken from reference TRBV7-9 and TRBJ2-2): DTGVSQNPRHKITKRGQNVTFRCDPISEHNRLYWYRQTLGQGPEFLTYFQNEAQLEKSRLLSDRFSAERPKGSFSTLEIQRTEQGDSAMYLCASRLGGNTGELFFGEGSRLTVL.